What follows describes a single T cell receptor (beta chain). Original processing notes: The authors estimated nucleated cell counts from reference gene primer amplification. Profiling relied on immunoSEQ multiplex PCR, and the TCRdb table lists in-frame clones only, not all of them. V and J calls plus clone size are reproduced from that table; the DNA served to infer D and trimming. The profile shows some 150,000 clones, 80% to 90% of them singletons. Germline CDR1 SGHVS, CDR2 FQNEAQ. The CDR3 is 14 amino acids. The ends lost 5 bases at V and 3 bases at J; junction bases unmatched: 5. The sample originates from a study of blood T cell repertoires in COVID-19. Looking at the study overall: COVID-19 samples collected from the United States, Italy and Spain covered acute and convalescent phases. The analysed material was cDNA or gDNA that came from T cells, B-cell-depleted T cells, or PBMCs.

This sequence was found in a man aged 70-80 years with acute or convalescent COVID-19. The chain has TRBV7-8 and TRBJ1-1; 8 nucleotides match TRBD1. The sequencing input was peripheral blood. This CDR3 reads CASSPGTGHTEAFF. The DNA for the CDR3 is TGTGCCAGCAGCCCAGGGACAGGACACACTGAAGCTTTCTTT.